The source of this T cell receptor (beta chain) is a study of cytomegalovirus exposure and HLA in healthy donors. Looking at the study overall: The roughly 120 validation repertoires, a later analysis reported, used the same platform as the roughly 730 repertoires from the first cohort. Findings and caveats of the study: A few of the chains that were CMV-associated were confirmed in vitro to be specific for CMV antigens. A list of 150 to 200 TCR beta chains associated with cytomegalovirus was given. According to a later analysis, TCR clusters from the first cohort tended to co-occur in the 120 or so validation repertoires.

Germline loops: CDR1 MDHEN, CDR2 SYDVKM. V was pared by 4 bases and J by 4 bases, with 19 bases between. This CDR3 is 17 amino acids long. In the case of this clone: The antigen is undetermined.

Generated by immunoSEQ multiplex PCR, the TCRdb table keeps only in-frame clones and is missing some. The sample yields about 130,000 clones, approximately 80% seen once. The sample comprised PBMCs. The V call is TRBV28, the J call TRBJ2-2; maybe TRBD2 (6 bases). This receptor was obtained from a man under 40 in good health and CMV-seropositive. The CDR3: CASSSPPRLDFTGELFF. The CDR3 DNA sequence: TGTGCCAGCAGTTCCCCTCCGCGACTAGACTTCACCGGGGAGCTGTTTTTT.